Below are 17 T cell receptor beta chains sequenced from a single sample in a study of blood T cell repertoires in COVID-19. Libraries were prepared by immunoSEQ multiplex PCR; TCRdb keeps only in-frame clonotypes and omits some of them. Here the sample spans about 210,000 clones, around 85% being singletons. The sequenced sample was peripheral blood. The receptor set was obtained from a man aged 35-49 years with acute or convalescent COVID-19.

CDR3 sequence: CASSPLGLSNQPQHF. The CDR3 DNA reads as TGTGCCAGCAGCCCTTTGGGACTTAGCAATCAGCCCCAGCATTTT. V is TRBV27 and J is TRBJ1-5, with a possible D match to TRBD1 (5 bases). The CDR3 length is 15 residues. Per the germline V gene, CDR1 is MNHEY and CDR2 is SMNVEV (reference sequence). With 6 bases removed from V and 0 bases from J, the gap between germline ends came to 12 bases.

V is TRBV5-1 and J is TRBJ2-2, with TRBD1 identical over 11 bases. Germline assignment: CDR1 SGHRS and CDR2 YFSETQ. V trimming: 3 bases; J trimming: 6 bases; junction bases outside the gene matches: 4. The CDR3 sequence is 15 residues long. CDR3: CASSSDRGQAGELFF. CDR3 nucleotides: TGCGCCAGCAGCTCGGACAGGGGGCAAGCCGGGGAGCTGTTTTTT.

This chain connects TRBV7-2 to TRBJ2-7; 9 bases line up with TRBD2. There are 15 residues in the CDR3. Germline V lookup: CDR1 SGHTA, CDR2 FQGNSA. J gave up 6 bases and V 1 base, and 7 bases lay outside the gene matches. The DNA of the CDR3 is TGTGCCAGCAGCTTAGGTGGCGGGGGGGCTTCCGAGCAGTACTTC. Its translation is CASSLGGGGASEQYF.

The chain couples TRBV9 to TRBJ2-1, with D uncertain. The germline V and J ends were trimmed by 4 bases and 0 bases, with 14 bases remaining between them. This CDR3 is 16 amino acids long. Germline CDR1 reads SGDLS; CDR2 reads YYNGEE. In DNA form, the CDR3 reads TGTGCCAGCAGCTCCCAGGTCCTAAGCTCCTACAATGAGCAGTTCTTC. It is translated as CASSSQVLSSYNEQFF.

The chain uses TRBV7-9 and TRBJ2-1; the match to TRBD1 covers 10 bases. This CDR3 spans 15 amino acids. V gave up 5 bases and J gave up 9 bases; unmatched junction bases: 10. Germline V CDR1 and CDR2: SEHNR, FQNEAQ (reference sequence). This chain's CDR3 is CASSPRDRGHGEQFF. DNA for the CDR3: TGTGCCAGCAGCCCCCGGGACAGGGGACACGGTGAGCAGTTCTTC.

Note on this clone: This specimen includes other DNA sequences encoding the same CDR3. As DNA, the CDR3 is TGTGCCAGCTCACCGGCAGGAAGTAACTACGAGCAGTACTTC. This codes for CASSPAGSNYEQYF. This chain uses TRBV18 with TRBJ2-7; D remains ambiguous. V was cut by 3 bases and J by 3 bases, with 12 bases left in between. The CDR3 spans 14 residues. Germline CDR1 reads KGHSH; CDR2 reads LQKENI.

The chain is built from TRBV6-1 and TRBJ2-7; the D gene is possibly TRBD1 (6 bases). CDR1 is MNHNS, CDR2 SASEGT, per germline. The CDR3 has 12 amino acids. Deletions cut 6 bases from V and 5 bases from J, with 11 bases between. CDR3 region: CASSPQGHEQYF. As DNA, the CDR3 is TGTGCCAGCAGCCCACAGGGCCACGAGCAGTACTTC.

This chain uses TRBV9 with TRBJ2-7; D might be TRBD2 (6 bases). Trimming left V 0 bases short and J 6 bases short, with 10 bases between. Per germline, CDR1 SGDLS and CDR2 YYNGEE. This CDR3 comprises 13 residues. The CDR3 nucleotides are TGTGCCAGCAGCGTAGGCGCTAGCGCCGAGCAGTACTTC. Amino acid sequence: CASSVGASAEQYF.

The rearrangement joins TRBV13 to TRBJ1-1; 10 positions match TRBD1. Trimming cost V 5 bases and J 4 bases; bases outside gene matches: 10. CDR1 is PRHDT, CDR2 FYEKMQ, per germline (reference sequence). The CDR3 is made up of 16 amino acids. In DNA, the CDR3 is TGTGCCAGCAGCCCCCCCCGGGACAGGGGCGGCACTGAAGCTTTCTTT. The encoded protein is CASSPPRDRGGTEAFF.

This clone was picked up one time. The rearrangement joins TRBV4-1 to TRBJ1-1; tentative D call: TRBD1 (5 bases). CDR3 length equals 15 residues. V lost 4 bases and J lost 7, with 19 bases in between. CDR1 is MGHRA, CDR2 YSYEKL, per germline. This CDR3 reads CASSPLWEGRGEAFF. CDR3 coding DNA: TGCGCCAGCAGCCCCCTCTGGGAGGGGAGGGGTGAAGCTTTCTTT.

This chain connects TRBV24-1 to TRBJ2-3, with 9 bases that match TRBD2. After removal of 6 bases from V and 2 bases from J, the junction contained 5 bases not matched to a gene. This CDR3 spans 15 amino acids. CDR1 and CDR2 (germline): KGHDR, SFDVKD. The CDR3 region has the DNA TGTGCCACCAGTAGCGGGAGGTTACCCACAGATACGCAGTATTTT. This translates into CATSSGRLPTDTQYF.

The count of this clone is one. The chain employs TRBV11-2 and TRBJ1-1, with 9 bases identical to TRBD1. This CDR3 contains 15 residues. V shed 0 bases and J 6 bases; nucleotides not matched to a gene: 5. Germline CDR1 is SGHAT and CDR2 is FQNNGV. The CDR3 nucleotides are TGTGCCAGCAGCTTAGAGGGACAGGGTTGGTCTGAAGCTTTCTTT. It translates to CASSLEGQGWSEAFF.

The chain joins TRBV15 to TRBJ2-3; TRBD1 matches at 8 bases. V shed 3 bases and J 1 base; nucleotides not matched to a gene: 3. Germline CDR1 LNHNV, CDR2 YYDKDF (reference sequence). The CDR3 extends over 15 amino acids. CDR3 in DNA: TGTGCCACCAGCAGGGGACAGGACGGCACAGATACGCAGTATTTT. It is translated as CATSRGQDGTDTQYF.

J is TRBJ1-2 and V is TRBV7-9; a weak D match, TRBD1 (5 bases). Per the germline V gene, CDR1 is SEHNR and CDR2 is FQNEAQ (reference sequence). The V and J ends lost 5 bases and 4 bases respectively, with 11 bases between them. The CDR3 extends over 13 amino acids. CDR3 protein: CASSLDSIYGYTF. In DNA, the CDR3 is TGTGCCAGCAGCCTAGACAGTATCTATGGCTACACCTTC. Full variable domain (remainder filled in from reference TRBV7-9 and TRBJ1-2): DTGVSQNPRHKITKRGQNVTFRCDPISEHNRLYWYRQTLGQGPEFLTYFQNEAQLEKSRLLSDRFSAERPKGSFSTLEIQRTEQGDSAMYLCASSLDSIYGYTFGSGTRLTVV.

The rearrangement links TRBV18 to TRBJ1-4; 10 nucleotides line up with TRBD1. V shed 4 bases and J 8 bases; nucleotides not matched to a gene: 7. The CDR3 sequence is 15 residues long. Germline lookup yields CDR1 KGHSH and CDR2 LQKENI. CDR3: CASSRPGQGNEKLFF. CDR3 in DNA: TGTGCCAGCTCACGTCCGGGACAGGGGAACGAAAAACTGTTTTTT.

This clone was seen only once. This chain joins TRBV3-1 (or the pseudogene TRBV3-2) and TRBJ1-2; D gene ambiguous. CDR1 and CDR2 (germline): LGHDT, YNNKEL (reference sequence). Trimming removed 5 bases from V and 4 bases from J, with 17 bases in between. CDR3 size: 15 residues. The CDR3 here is CASSARGAGFYGYTF. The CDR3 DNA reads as TGTGCCAGCAGCGCACGGGGTGCCGGCTTCTATGGCTACACCTTC.

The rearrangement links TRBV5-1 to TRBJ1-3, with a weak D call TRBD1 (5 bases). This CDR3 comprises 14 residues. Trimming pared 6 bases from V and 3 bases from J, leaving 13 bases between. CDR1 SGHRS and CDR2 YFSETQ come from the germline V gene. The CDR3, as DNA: TGCGCCAGCACCTGGGGGGATTATGGAAACACCATATATTTT. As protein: CASTWGDYGNTIYF.